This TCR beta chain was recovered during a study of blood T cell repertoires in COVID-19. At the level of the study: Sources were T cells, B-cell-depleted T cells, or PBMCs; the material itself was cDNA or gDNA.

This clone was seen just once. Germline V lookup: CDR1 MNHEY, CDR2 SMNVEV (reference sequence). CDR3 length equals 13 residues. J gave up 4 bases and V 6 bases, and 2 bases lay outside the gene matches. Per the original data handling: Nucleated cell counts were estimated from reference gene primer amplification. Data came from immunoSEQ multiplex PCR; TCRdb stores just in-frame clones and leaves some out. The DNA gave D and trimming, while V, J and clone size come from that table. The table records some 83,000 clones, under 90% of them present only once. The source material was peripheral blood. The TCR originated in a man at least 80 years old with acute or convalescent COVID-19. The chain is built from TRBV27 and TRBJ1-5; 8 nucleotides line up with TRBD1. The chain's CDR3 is CASRRTGNQPQHF. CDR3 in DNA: TGTGCCAGCAGGCGGACAGGGAATCAGCCCCAGCATTTT.